This TCR beta chain appears in the sequencing data of a study of blood T cell repertoires in COVID-19. Across the whole study: Samples came from the United States, Italy and Spain, spanning acute and convalescent COVID-19. Sources were T cells, B-cell-depleted T cells, or PBMCs; the material itself was cDNA or gDNA.

How the authors handled the data: Quantification of nucleated cells was approximated via reference gene primer amplification. Assay: immunoSEQ multiplex PCR; the TCRdb copy retains only in-frame clones and omits some. D and trimming come from the DNA, and the V and J calls and clone size come from that table. The table has about 110,000 clones, roughly 76% seen once. This CDR3 region has 15 residues. V was trimmed by 5 bases and J by 4 bases, leaving 17 bases between them. Germline assignment: CDR1 SGHAT and CDR2 FQDESV (reference sequence). Source material: peripheral blood. The chain carries TRBV11-1 and TRBJ2-5; D is unresolved. This clonotype originated in an older woman with acute or convalescent COVID-19. The chain's CDR3 is CASSARLEVGETQYF. In DNA form, the CDR3 reads TGTGCCAGCAGCGCCCGTCTAGAGGTCGGAGAGACCCAGTACTTC. The entire variable domain, with the rest obtained from reference TRBV11-1 and TRBJ2-5, is as follows: EAEVAQSPRYKITEKSQAVAFWCDPISGHATLYWYRQILGQGPELLVQFQDESVVDDSQLPKDRFSAERLKGVDSTLKIQPAELGDSAMYLCASSARLEVGETQYFGPGTRLLVL.